The table lists the clone carrying this T cell receptor beta chain with many counts. The target antigen is unknown. There were TCR beta CDR3 regions amplified from RNA transcripts. The TCR CDR3 was amplified in a first-round RT-PCR using the HTBI primer set. TCRdb used MiXCR to reprocess the multiplex PCR reads, holding one entry per CDR3 protein. The data show roughly 530,000 distinct CDR3 sequences, with roughly a sixth seen just once and approximately 16% held by the top ten. CDR1 is MNHEY, CDR2 SMNVEV, per germline (reference sequence). V was clipped by 2 bases and J by 6 bases; unmatched bases: 9. The CDR3 runs to 16 residues. The record originates from a study of T cells in Graves' hyperthyroidism and ophthalmopathy. Study observations and caveats: Also found in blood were most expanded thyroid clonotypes above 0.001. In simple terms, a model built on 13 V-J features told ophthalmopathy apart from stable hyperthyroidism.

The specimen sequenced was blood. The sequence was collected from a woman between 18 and 30 years old with Graves' ophthalmopathy. The chain employs TRBV27 and TRBJ2-1; 8 bases map to TRBD2. The CDR3 protein is CASSLSASAGGNEQFF. The CDR3 nucleotides are TGTGCCAGCAGTTTAAGCGCTAGCGCGGGGGGCAATGAGCAGTTCTTC.